This TCR beta chain was sequenced for a study of T cell responses to AZD1222 COVID-19 vaccine. Findings of the study overall: Reportedly, close to half of spike-specific TCRs are directed against unmutated variant regions. Spike-specific TCR breadth and depth went up after people got two AZD1222 doses. At baseline, seropositivity was found in only 5 to 7 AZD1222 recipients. Dominant at 160-218 and 743-854, vaccine-associated CD4 TCRs also spanned spike.

Repertoires were generated with immunoSEQ multiplex PCR, while TCRdb's copy carries only in-frame clones and drops some. The table has about 140,000 clones, over 75% seen once. As to this clone: The antigen is unknown.

CDR3 length equals 11 residues. V lost 7 bases, J lost 5 bases, and 5 bases lay in between. The germline V gene encodes CDR1 SGHVS and CDR2 FNYEAQ. The V gene is TRBV7-6, the J gene TRBJ2-2, with D perhaps matching TRBD2 (5 bases). The sample was peripheral blood, taken 28 days after the second dose of the MenACWY control vaccine. The TCR was taken from an adult who received the MenACWY meningococcal vaccine as a control. The CDR3 here is CASKRTGELFF. CDR3 coding DNA: TGTGCCAGCAAGCGGACCGGGGAGCTGTTTTTT.